This entry lists 12 T cell receptor beta chains sequenced from one sample in a study of T-cell memory formation after mild COVID-19. TCRdb itself ran the 5' RACE reads through MiXCR, one entry per CDR3 protein. Of 250,000 to 350,000 distinct CDR3 sequences in the sample, 15% to 20% were seen once. The sequenced material came from PBMCs or a T cell subset sorted from them (not recorded which). The receptors were gathered from a man between 18 and 29 years old who had mild COVID-19 (a few samples of this study predate the infection). Cell type and time point are not known.

The chain employs TRBV29-1 and TRBJ1-4; no clear D gene. Germline-derived CDR1 and CDR2 are SQVTM and ANQGSEA. The CDR3 is 13 amino acids. Trimming took 4 bases from V and 0 from J, leaving 6 bases between them. CDR3 residues: CSVAESTNEKLFF. In DNA, the CDR3 is TGCAGCGTTGCGGAATCAACTAATGAAAAACTGTTTTTT.

This clonotype was detected only a few times. The rearrangement joins TRBV5-1 to TRBJ2-2; 9 positions agree with TRBD1. There are 14 residues in the CDR3. The germline gives CDR1 SGHRS, CDR2 YFSETQ. Germline trimming cut 4 bases from V and 4 bases from J; bases unmatched to any gene: 2. The CDR3 reads CASSPGQGTGELFF. In DNA form, the CDR3 reads TGCGCCAGCAGCCCGGGACAGGGCACCGGGGAGCTGTTTTTT.

Concerning this clonotype itself: Being one base from a much bigger clone, this may be a read error. The chain employs TRBV4-3 and TRBJ2-5; no firm D call. Germline V gene data show CDR1 as LGHNA and CDR2 as YSLEER. V gave up 0 bases and J gave up 7 bases, with 6 bases separating them. The CDR3 runs 12 residues. CDR3 in DNA: TGCGCCAGCAGCCAAGATTCGGGGACCCAGTACTTC. Translating gives CASSQDSGTQYF.

This clonotype was counted only a few times. The chain recombines TRBV5-6 with TRBJ2-2, with a possible D match to TRBD2 (6 bases). Trimming stripped 0 bases from V and 4 bases from J, with 13 bases between. The CDR3 sequence is 16 residues long. Germline V lookup: CDR1 SGHDT, CDR2 YYEEEE. The CDR3 region has the DNA TGTGCCAGCAGCTTGGCGACTAGTAGTGTCACCGGGGAGCTGTTTTTT. It translates to CASSLATSSVTGELFF.

The chain is built from TRBV7-9 and TRBJ2-2; 12 bases map to TRBD2. The CDR3 has 18 residues. Germline V gives CDR1 SEHNR, CDR2 FQNEAQ (reference sequence). The V and J ends lost 1 base and 3 bases, in that order; junction bases with no gene match: 6. CDR3 region: CASSLDLAGGPDTGELFF. The CDR3 DNA is TGTGCCAGCAGCTTAGATCTAGCGGGGGGGCCGGACACCGGGGAGCTGTTTTTT.

This clonotype was found a few times. DNA for the CDR3: TGCGCCAGCAGCCAAGATGGCCAGGGGGCTTTCTTAGATACGCAGTATTTT. Its translation: CASSQDGQGAFLDTQYF. J is TRBJ2-3 and V is TRBV4-3; the match to TRBD1 covers 8 bases. Trimming took 0 bases from V and 5 from J; bases not matched to a gene: 10. The germline V gene has CDR1 LGHNA and CDR2 YSLEER. CDR3 length: 17 amino acids.

The rearrangement joins TRBV27 to TRBJ1-4; possibly TRBD1 for D (6 bases). V was pared by 9 bases and J by 7 bases, with 15 bases between. This CDR3 contains 13 residues. Germline CDR1 MNHEY, CDR2 SMNVEV (reference sequence). DNA of the CDR3: TGTGCCAGTGGGGGCGCGGAGGTTGAAAAACTGTTTTTT. It is translated as CASGGAEVEKLFF.

The chain employs TRBV7-9 and TRBJ2-4, with 9 bases that match TRBD1. Trimming took 2 bases from V and 0 from J; bases not matched to a gene: 5. This CDR3 spans 17 amino acids. Germline CDR1 is SEHNR and CDR2 is FQNEAQ (reference sequence). The CDR3 loop is CASSLPRQGVAKNIQYF. The DNA for the CDR3 is TGTGCCAGCAGCTTACCCCGACAGGGGGTAGCCAAAAACATTCAGTACTTC.

This clonotype appeared a single time. V gene TRBV5-5 combines with J gene TRBJ2-7, with D hard to call. The germline CDR1 and CDR2 sequences are SGHKS and YYEKEE (reference sequence). The CDR3 consists of 12 residues. Trimming took off 7 bases at V and 3 bases at J, with 11 bases between the two ends. CDR3 coding DNA: TGTGCCAGCGGGTGGCAGTACTACGAGCAGTACTTC. It encodes CASGWQYYEQYF. Using reference TRBV5-5 and TRBJ2-7 for the parts outside the CDR3, the full variable domain is DAGVTQSPTHLIKTRGQQVTLRCSPISGHKSVSWYQQVLGQGPQFIFQYYEKEERGRGNFPDRFSARQFPNYSSELNVNALLLGDSALYLCASGWQYYEQYFGPGTRLTVT.

The chain recombines TRBV5-6 with TRBJ1-4; no clear D gene. CDR3 length equals 13 residues. V was pared by 1 base and J by 10 bases, with 11 bases between. Germline CDR1 is SGHDT and CDR2 is YYEEEE. The DNA of the CDR3 is TGTGCCAGCAGCTTGAGGGAGGCCGGAAAACTGTTTTTT. This encodes CASSLREAGKLFF. Drawing the rest from reference TRBV5-6 and TRBJ1-4, the complete variable domain is DAGVTQSPTHLIKTRGQQVTLRCSPKSGHDTVSWYQQALGQGPQFIFQYYEEEERQRGNFPDRFSGHQFPNYSSELNVNALLLGDSALYLCASSLREAGKLFFGSGTQLSVL.

This sequence joins TRBV12-3 or TRBV12-4 and TRBJ2-1, with TRBD1 identical over 7 bases. The V gene end was trimmed by 5 bases and the J gene end by 6 bases; junction bases not matched to a gene: 7. This CDR3 contains 14 residues. CDR3 DNA sequence: TGTGCCAGCAGTCCCGACAGGGTACGCAATGAGCAGTTCTTC. Its protein is CASSPDRVRNEQFF.

The V gene is TRBV20-1, the J gene TRBJ2-7; D possibly corresponds to TRBD1 (6 bases). Trimming cost V 6 bases and J 0 bases, with 12 bases left between them. This CDR3 has 13 amino acids. Looked up from germline, CDR1 is DFQATT and CDR2 is SNEGSKA (reference sequence). CDR3 sequence (DNA): TGCAGTGCCGCAAGGGACACCTCCTACGAGCAGTACTTC. It is translated as CSAARDTSYEQYF.